Each of the 28 T cell receptor beta chains below was sequenced from the same sample in a study of radiation and T cells in renal cell carcinoma. Clones were read by immunoSEQ multiplex PCR, and TCRdb kept only the in-frame ones, dropping some. This sample yields roughly 28,000 clones, of which roughly 80% are seen a single time; roughly a third belongs to the top ten. Time point here: blood 2 weeks post-SBRT. As to treatment: 15 Gy SBRT to primary tumor, nephrectomy 4 weeks later. The specimen comprised blood, sampled from a patient whose treatment included radiotherapy and nephrectomy. These receptors came from a man in his sixties with renal cell carcinoma.

The chain joins TRBV2 to TRBJ2-1, with 9 bases identical to TRBD1. The trim removed 3 bases at V and 1 base at J, leaving 7 bases unmatched. Germline values: CDR1 SNHLY, CDR2 FYNNEI. CDR3 length equals 17 residues. CDR3 loop: CASSDPGTGSSYNEQFF. CDR3 sequence (DNA): TGTGCCAGCAGTGACCCTGGGACAGGGAGTTCCTACAATGAGCAGTTCTTC. Using reference TRBV2 and TRBJ2-1 for the parts outside the CDR3, the full variable domain is EPEVTQTPSHQVTQMGQEVILRCVPISNHLYFYWYRQILGQKVEFLVSFYNNEISEKSEIFDDQFSVERPDGSNFTLKIRSTKLEDSAMYFCASSDPGTGSSYNEQFFGPGTRLTVL.

The V call is TRBV19, the J call TRBJ1-5, with 7 bases fitting TRBD1. Per germline, CDR1 LNHDA and CDR2 SQIVND (reference sequence). The trim removed 5 bases at V and 5 bases at J, leaving 6 bases unmatched. This CDR3 has 14 residues. In DNA, the CDR3 is TGTGCCAGTAGTGCCCGGGACAGAGATCAGCCCCAGCATTTT. As protein: CASSARDRDQPQHF.

In its sample, this clone was seen once. J is TRBJ1-6 and V is TRBV6-5; D possibly corresponds to TRBD1 (5 bases). Germline loops: CDR1 MNHEY, CDR2 SVGAGI. This CDR3 comprises 15 residues. V gave up 5 bases and J gave up 6 bases, with 14 bases separating them. CDR3 DNA: TGTGCCAGCAGTGCTCTGGACACCGTTAATTCACCCCTCCACTTT. Its translation: CASSALDTVNSPLHF.

This chain links TRBV7-2 with TRBJ2-1; TRBD2 aligns across 15 bases. The length of the CDR3 is 18 residues. From germline, CDR1 is SGHTA and CDR2 FQGNSA. The junction had 7 bases not matched to a gene; V was cut back by 3 bases and J by 4 bases. The CDR3 bases are TGTGCCAGCAGCTTCGGCGGGACTAGCGGGAGGCGTTACAATGAGCAGTTCTTC. This gives the protein CASSFGGTSGRRYNEQFF.

V and J are TRBV12-2 and TRBJ2-2. TRBV12-2 corresponds to a pseudogene. The CDR3 is made up of 17 amino acids. The CDR3 sequence: CASRLARCQMNTGELFF. The CDR3 DNA reads as TGTGCAAGTCGCTTAGCGCGTTGCCAGATGAACACCGGGGAGCTGTTTTTT.

The chain uses TRBV7-2 and TRBJ1-5; D might be TRBD1 (5 bases). The CDR3 covers 15 residues. Germline V gives CDR1 SGHTA, CDR2 FQGNSA. Trimming stripped 2 bases from V and 5 bases from J, with 13 bases between. The CDR3 nucleotides read TGTGCCAGCAGCTTAACCCGGGACGGATATCAGCCCCAGCATTTT. This codes for CASSLTRDGYQPQHF.

The V call is TRBV15, the J call TRBJ2-2, with TRBD2 as a possible D gene (6 bases). Trimming cost V 6 bases and J 4 bases, with 12 bases left between them. This CDR3 contains 14 residues. CDR1 and CDR2 (germline): LNHNV, YYDKDF (reference sequence). The CDR3 sequence is CATRRDLFTGELFF. Here the CDR3 DNA reads TGTGCCACCAGGAGGGACTTGTTCACCGGGGAGCTGTTTTTT.

The V and J genes are TRBV19 and TRBJ1-1; TRBD1 agrees at 8 bases. Germline V gene data show CDR1 as LNHDA and CDR2 as SQIVND (reference sequence). CDR3 size: 14 residues. The junction had 7 bases not matched to a gene; V was cut back by 5 bases and J by 5 bases. CDR3 sequence reads: CASSARQGRTEAFF. The CDR3 region has the DNA TGTGCCAGTAGTGCAAGACAGGGGAGGACTGAAGCTTTCTTT. Full variable domain (remainder filled in from reference TRBV19 and TRBJ1-1): DGGITQSPKYLFRKEGQNVTLSCEQNLNHDAMYWYRQDPGQGLRLIYYSQIVNDFQKGDIAEGYSVSREKKESFPLTVTSAQKNPTAFYLCASSARQGRTEAFFGQGTRLTVV.

The V gene is TRBV5-1, the J gene TRBJ1-5; D is unresolved. Trimming cost V 0 bases and J 10 bases, with 14 bases left between them. This CDR3 is built from 14 residues. Germline lookup yields CDR1 SGHRS and CDR2 YFSETQ. The CDR3 reads CASSLDGGEVPQHF. The CDR3 DNA reads as TGCGCCAGCAGCTTGGACGGTGGGGAAGTACCCCAGCATTTT.

The chain carries TRBV19 and TRBJ2-2, with D maybe TRBD1 (5 bases). The CDR3 extends over 15 amino acids. V was clipped by 3 bases and J by 5 bases, with 13 bases between them. Germline V gives CDR1 LNHDA, CDR2 SQIVND (reference sequence). CDR3 in amino acids: CASSIGALRTGELFF. CDR3 sequence (DNA): TGTGCCAGTAGTATTGGGGCCCTACGGACCGGGGAGCTGTTTTTT.

This clone was counted only a few times. The chain uses TRBV6-5 and TRBJ2-7; 10 bases match TRBD2. This CDR3 region has 16 residues. Germline lookup yields CDR1 MNHEY and CDR2 SVGAGI. Unmatched junction bases numbered 8, after V lost 2 bases and J lost 4 bases. The chain's CDR3 is CASSYGLAGVGYEQYF. The CDR3 DNA reads as TGTGCCAGCAGTTACGGGCTAGCGGGAGTGGGATACGAGCAGTACTTC.

The J gene is TRBJ2-1, the V gene TRBV4-1; TRBD2 aligns across 10 bases. CDR1 is MGHRA and CDR2 is YSYEKL in the germline V gene. The CDR3 runs to 17 residues. V gave up 4 bases and J gave up 3 bases; unmatched junction bases: 9. The CDR3 protein is CASSPSGSYRVYNEQFF. The CDR3 nucleotides are TGCGCCAGCAGCCCTAGCGGGAGCTATCGGGTCTACAATGAGCAGTTCTTC.

The chain has TRBV5-4 and TRBJ2-1, with TRBD2 matching 10 bases. CDR3 length: 17 residues. V was pared by 4 bases and J by 9 bases, with 16 bases of the junction left unmatched. Germline assignment: CDR1 SGHNT and CDR2 YYREEE (reference sequence). DNA of the CDR3: TGTGCCAGCAGCCCACCGGGGAGCGGGAGGGATAATACTGAGCAGTTCTTC. It yields the protein CASSPPGSGRDNTEQFF.

The count of this clone is one. The V gene is TRBV5-4, the J gene TRBJ2-7; D is uncertain. The CDR3 covers 12 residues. The germline CDR1 and CDR2 sequences are SGHNT and YYREEE (reference sequence). V lost 4 bases and J 9 bases, leaving 14 bases between the germline ends. CDR3 bases: TGTGCCAGCAGCCTTGATGCCTCTGGGCAGTACTTC. Its protein is CASSLDASGQYF.

This chain joins TRBV14 and TRBJ1-1; 8 positions agree with TRBD1. The CDR3 length is 11 residues. Losses at the gene ends were 7 bases for V and 7 bases for J; bases not matched to a gene: 2. Germline assignment: CDR1 SGHDN and CDR2 FVKESK. The CDR3 coding sequence is TGTGCCAGCAAGACAGGGGATGAAGCTTTCTTT. Translating gives CASKTGDEAFF.

This chain uses TRBV9 with TRBJ2-1; D is ambiguous. Germline values: CDR1 SGDLS, CDR2 YYNGEE. The CDR3 is 15 residues long. V lost 0 bases to trimming and J lost 0 bases, with 7 bases between them. CDR3 coding DNA: TGTGCCAGCAGCGTAGTAGTCGGCTCCTACAATGAGCAGTTCTTC. As protein: CASSVVVGSYNEQFF.

V and J are TRBV9 and TRBJ1-6, with unresolved D. The germline V and J ends were trimmed by 0 bases and 9 bases, with 13 bases remaining between them. This CDR3 has 15 amino acids. Per the germline V gene, CDR1 is SGDLS and CDR2 is YYNGEE. The DNA for the CDR3 is TGTGCCAGCAGCGTAGGCGCAAATCCCCGTTCACCCCTCCACTTT. Translated: CASSVGANPRSPLHF.

V and J are TRBV4-3 and TRBJ1-4, with D uncertain. This CDR3 region has 15 residues. Germline V lookup: CDR1 LGHNA, CDR2 YSLEER. V lost 2 bases and J lost 5, with 12 bases in between. CDR3 residues: CASSQISEWNEKLFF. The CDR3 DNA is TGCGCCAGCAGCCAAATTTCAGAGTGGAATGAAAAACTGTTTTTT.

The chain is built from TRBV6-6 and TRBJ1-3; D is uncertain. The germline gives CDR1 MNHNY, CDR2 SVGAGI (reference sequence). The CDR3 is 13 residues long. The V and J ends lost 2 bases and 9 bases respectively, with 11 bases between them. CDR3 coding DNA: TGTGCCAGCAGTTACACCGCATCACGCACCATATATTTT. It encodes CASSYTASRTIYF.

This clone was observed a few times. The chain employs TRBV6-6 and TRBJ2-3; 7 nucleotides line up with TRBD1. The CDR3 loop spans 14 amino acids. Trimming at V came to 6 bases and at J to 4 bases, leaving 7 bases not matched to a gene. Germline CDR1 and CDR2: MNHNY and SVGAGI (reference sequence). The CDR3 region has the DNA TGTGCCAGCAGACCAAGACAGGGTGCAGATACGCAGTATTTT. Translation gives CASRPRQGADTQYF.

This clone has a single count. This chain joins TRBV2 and TRBJ2-1, with D unclear. Trimming took 6 bases from V and 9 from J, leaving 9 bases between them. The germline CDR1 and CDR2 sequences are SNHLY and FYNNEI. CDR3 length equals 11 residues. In nucleotides, the CDR3 is TGTGCCAGCAGCCCGACGGCTGAGCAGTTCTTC. Residues: CASSPTAEQFF.

This clone was recorded a few times. The rearrangement joins TRBV5-1 to TRBJ2-1; D is possibly TRBD2 (6 bases). V was shortened by 2 bases and J by 2 bases, with 11 bases between the two germline ends. The CDR3 totals 15 residues. Per the germline V gene, CDR1 is SGHRS and CDR2 is YFSETQ. Here the CDR3 DNA reads TGCGCCAGCAGCTTAGTGGGAGGTACCTACAATGAGCAGTTCTTC. It codes for CASSLVGGTYNEQFF.

The chain carries TRBV2 and TRBJ1-1; tentative D call: TRBD1 (6 bases). Germline V CDR1 and CDR2: SNHLY, FYNNEI. The CDR3 runs 13 residues. Trimming left V 6 bases short and J 4 bases short, with 12 bases between. CDR3 protein: CASRNRVSTEAFF. CDR3 bases: TGTGCCAGCAGGAACAGGGTTAGCACTGAAGCTTTCTTT. Looking up the rest from reference TRBV2 and TRBJ1-1 gives the full variable domain: EPEVTQTPSHQVTQMGQEVILRCVPISNHLYFYWYRQILGQKVEFLVSFYNNEISEKSEIFDDQFSVERPDGSNFTLKIRSTKLEDSAMYFCASRNRVSTEAFFGQGTRLTVV.

As regards this clone: The junction shows a germline mismatch at one end, possibly a read error. The sample has other DNA sequences that encode this CDR3 too. The chain has TRBV7-2 and TRBJ2-1; no definite D call. There are 13 residues in the CDR3. Germline CDR1 reads SGHTA; CDR2 reads FQGNSA. CDR3 amino acids: CASSYRSGNEQFF. For the CDR3, the DNA is TGTGCTAGCAGCTATAGGTCGGGTAATGAGCAGTTCTTC.

The CDR3 sequence is CASSLSCGRQGIRSFNSPLHF. The CDR3 DNA follows: TGCGCCAGCAGTCTTTCTTGCGGAAGACAGGGGATAAGGAGTTTTAATTCACCCCTCCACTTT. This sequence joins TRBV23-1 and TRBJ1-6; 8 nucleotides line up with TRBD1. TRBV23-1 is an open reading frame, and its role is uncertain. This CDR3 has 21 amino acids. V trimming: 4 bases; J trimming: 6 bases; junction bases outside the gene matches: 23.

The table lists this clone with a few counts. The chain links TRBV7-6 to TRBJ2-7; TRBD2 aligns across 8 bases. CDR3 length: 14 amino acids. The V gene end was trimmed by 3 bases and the J gene end by 4 bases; junction bases not matched to a gene: 5. In germline, CDR1 is SGHVS, CDR2 FNYEAQ. CDR3 sequence (DNA): TGTGCCAGCAGCTTTCCCGGGGGGGGATACGAGCAGTACTTC. Protein sequence: CASSFPGGGYEQYF.

V and J are TRBV7-9 and TRBJ2-7; no firm D call. V lost 1 base, J lost 0 bases, and 16 bases lay in between. CDR1 and CDR2 (germline): SEHNR, FQNEAQ (reference sequence). The CDR3 is 17 residues long. The CDR3 sequence: CASSLVTEISLSYEQYF. CDR3 in DNA: TGTGCCAGCAGCTTAGTAACTGAGATCTCCCTCTCCTACGAGCAGTACTTC.

The chain links TRBV7-8 to TRBJ2-5; perhaps TRBD2 as D (6 bases). CDR1 and CDR2 from the germline V gene are SGHVS and FQNEAQ. The CDR3 has 13 residues. Trimming removed 6 bases at V and 5 bases at J, with 13 bases between. The DNA of the CDR3 is TGTGCCAGCAGTTTCGGAGGGAGTGAGACCCAGTACTTC. This gives the protein CASSFGGSETQYF.